This entry is about one T cell receptor (beta chain). The antigen remains unidentified. Deletions cut 7 bases from V and 6 bases from J, with 24 bases between. This CDR3 has 17 amino acids. Germline V gene data show CDR1 as SNHLY and CDR2 as FYNNEI. On average, the one heparinised blood draw given by each donor was around 110 mL. This sample was taken from a study of beta chain features in type 1 diabetes. General study points: Patients' naive, central memory and regulatory TCRB repertoires appeared more alike than those of healthy donors. The study left unresolved whether HLA type influences TCRB rearrangement. VDJ junctions from patients with type 1 diabetes contained fewer insertions and more deletions.

Expressed TCRB transcripts got sequenced, as all isolated RNA was reverse transcribed. Produced via immunoSEQ multiplex PCR; TCRdb's table is partial and in-frame only. There are under 900,000 clones in the sample; roughly 17% occur only once, and 0.023% lies in the top ten. The chain recombines TRBV2 with TRBJ2-2; TRBD1 might be the D (8 bases). The receptor was isolated from a woman aged 18-29 years in good health. Sequencing input: naive CD4+ T cells from blood. CDR3 loop: CASKDREGLVAAGELFF. CDR3 DNA sequence: TGTGCCAGCAAGGACAGGGAGGGCCTAGTCGCGGCCGGGGAGCTGTTTTTT.